The TCR beta chain under discussion was sequenced for a study of cytomegalovirus exposure and HLA in healthy donors. Study-level findings and limits: Data from an earlier analysis indicated that most TCR beta V segments were productive either about 87% or about 30% of the time. Accurate HLA-A and HLA-B prediction from TCR beta sequences was reported for most subjects. Later on, an analysis tied over 15,000 TCR beta sequences to HLA alleles at 0.05 false discovery rate.

PCR amplification relied on 60 Vbeta primers (plus 13 Jbeta primers). TCRdb's copy holds only in-frame clones and misses some; the assay was immunoSEQ multiplex PCR. In the table there are about 130,000 clones, more than 8% of which are singletons. As regards this clone: Its antigen is currently unknown. A read error may produce the germline difference seen at one junction end.

This CDR3 has 11 amino acids. CDR1 is MNHNS and CDR2 is SASEGT in the germline V gene. This sequence joins TRBV6-1 and TRBJ1-2; 8 positions match TRBD1. Sequenced input: PBMCs. The clonotype originates from a middle-aged man in good health and CMV-seronegative. This CDR3 reads CASSPRTGFNF. For the CDR3, the DNA is TGTGCCAGCAGTCCACGGACAGGGTTTAACTTC.